The 20 T cell receptor beta chains in this list originate from one sample, sequenced in a study of CD8 T cells in Susac syndrome. With random hexamers, 0.5 to 1 ug RNA was reverse transcribed. TCRdb itself ran the immunoSEQ multiplex PCR reads through MiXCR, one entry per CDR3 protein. The profile covers some 150,000 distinct CDR3 sequences, with approximately 93% appearing a single time and around 0.08% taken by the ten largest. The sequencing sample was made of CD4+ T cells from PBMCs. The receptors originated from a human donor in good health.

V and J are TRBV7-9 and TRBJ2-1, with 8 bases fitting TRBD2. There are 14 residues in the CDR3. Germline assignment: CDR1 SEHNR and CDR2 FQNEAQ (reference sequence). J lost 4 bases, V lost 5 bases, and 4 bases had no gene match. This CDR3 is CASSTSGAYNEQFF. CDR3 DNA: TGTGCCAGCAGCACTAGCGGAGCTTACAATGAGCAGTTCTTC.

The V and J genes are TRBV20-1 and TRBJ1-1; no clear D gene. Germline V gene data show CDR1 as DFQATT and CDR2 as SNEGSKA (reference sequence). The CDR3 runs 11 residues. The CDR3 sequence: CSGPLNTEAFF. The CDR3 nucleotides read TGCAGCGGGCCTTTGAACACTGAAGCTTTCTTT.

With regard to this clonotype: The junction does not match germline at one end; this may be a read error. The chain joins TRBV7-7 to TRBJ2-5; 7 positions agree with TRBD2. Germline loops: CDR1 SSHAT, CDR2 FNYEAQ (reference sequence). This CDR3 has 13 amino acids. Here the CDR3 DNA reads TGTGCTAGCAGCCGGCTAGCGGAAGAGACCCAGTACTTC. Protein: CASSRLAEETQYF. The full variable domain, rest sourced from reference TRBV7-7 and TRBJ2-5, is GAGVSQSPRYKVTKRGQDVTLRCDPISSHATLYWYQQALGQGPEFLTYFNYEAQPDKSGLPSDRFSAERPEGSISTLTIQRTEQRDSAMYRCASSRLAEETQYFGPGTRLLVL.

The chain couples TRBV5-1 to TRBJ2-7; TRBD2 aligns across 10 bases. CDR3 size: 16 residues. The J segment lost 3 bases and the V segment lost 0 bases, leaving 6 bases of the junction unmatched. In germline, CDR1 is SGHRS, CDR2 YFSETQ. CDR3 protein: CASSLGWTSGIYEQYF. The CDR3 DNA sequence: TGCGCCAGCAGCTTGGGGTGGACTAGCGGAATCTACGAGCAGTACTTC.

V usage is TRBV7-2 and J usage is TRBJ2-2; TRBD2 is a possible D gene (5 bases). The length of the CDR3 is 13 residues. Trimming left V 7 bases short and J 7 bases short, with 13 bases between. Germline values: CDR1 SGHTA, CDR2 FQGNSA. The CDR3 protein is CASTRRAGGELFF. CDR3 coding DNA: TGTGCCAGCACCAGGCGGGCCGGCGGGGAGCTGTTTTTT.

The chain links TRBV9 to TRBJ2-7; TRBD2 agrees at 8 bases. Germline trimming cut 0 bases from V and 4 bases from J; bases unmatched to any gene: 6. There are 15 residues in the CDR3. Germline V lookup: CDR1 SGDLS, CDR2 YYNGEE. The CDR3 nucleotides read TGTGCCAGCAGCGTAGTAGCGGGAACGTTTTACGAGCAGTACTTC. As protein: CASSVVAGTFYEQYF.

This clonotype was seen just once. J is TRBJ2-2 and V is TRBV27; D might be TRBD1 (6 bases). This CDR3 is built from 14 residues. Germline V CDR1 and CDR2: MNHEY, SMNVEV (reference sequence). Trimming pared 2 bases from V and 7 bases from J, leaving 11 bases between. In DNA form, the CDR3 reads TGTGCCAGCAGTTTACAGGGGTACAGCGGGGAGCTGTTTTTT. Protein product: CASSLQGYSGELFF.

The V call is TRBV12-3 or TRBV12-4, the J call TRBJ1-1; the match to TRBD1 covers 8 bases. The CDR3 contains 17 residues. V trimming: 2 bases; J trimming: 0 bases; junction bases outside the gene matches: 8. CDR3 DNA sequence: TGTGCCAGCAGTTTAAGCAGGGGGCTCTCCATGAACACTGAAGCTTTCTTT. This sequence encodes CASSLSRGLSMNTEAFF.

This clonotype was detected a few times. The CDR3 nucleotides are TGTGCCAGCAGCCGGAGAGGTTCCATTTACGAGCAGTACTTC. Its translation is CASSRRGSIYEQYF. The chain joins TRBV7-2 to TRBJ2-7; unclear D gene. Trimming removed 5 bases at V and 4 bases at J, with 15 bases between. The V gene's germline CDR1 is SGHTA and CDR2 FQGNSA. The CDR3 consists of 14 residues.

The chain is built from TRBV3-1 and TRBJ2-2; 7 nucleotides line up with TRBD1. The CDR3 is 15 amino acids. V lost 6 bases to trimming and J lost 3 bases; unmatched junction nucleotides: 7. Germline assignment: CDR1 LGHDT and CDR2 YNNKEL (reference sequence). CDR3: CASSRGGADTGELFF. CDR3 DNA: TGTGCCAGCAGTCGAGGGGGCGCGGACACCGGGGAGCTGTTTTTT.

The chain employs TRBV27 and TRBJ2-1, with no clear D. The CDR3 has 15 residues. Germline-derived CDR1 and CDR2 are MNHEY and SMNVEV (reference sequence). V was clipped by 5 bases and J by 7 bases, with 18 bases between them. CDR3 nucleotides: TGTGCCAGCAGTCCAAACCGTTCCTTAAGGAATGAGCAGTTCTTC. As protein: CASSPNRSLRNEQFF.

CDR3: CAWSTPNTEAFF. The CDR3 DNA reads TGTGCCTGGAGTACGCCTAACACTGAAGCTTTCTTT. The chain recombines TRBV30 with TRBJ1-1; D unclear. Trimming removed 2 bases at V and 2 bases at J, with 6 bases between. The germline V gene has CDR1 GTSNPN and CDR2 SVGIG (reference sequence). The CDR3 consists of 12 residues.

CDR3 protein: CASSPSSYNEQFF. The CDR3 nucleotides read TGTGCCAGCAGCCCCAGCTCCTACAATGAGCAGTTCTTC. The chain combines TRBV3-1 with TRBJ2-1; D uncertain. V was cut by 4 bases and J by 0 bases, with 4 bases left in between. The CDR3 has 13 residues. In germline, CDR1 is LGHDT, CDR2 YNNKEL (reference sequence).

The chain joins TRBV10-1 to TRBJ2-5; D is unresolved. The CDR3 extends over 15 amino acids. CDR1 and CDR2 from the germline V gene are WNHNN and SYGVQD (reference sequence). Trimming took 3 bases from V and 3 from J, leaving 14 bases between them. This chain's CDR3 is CASSESMVGKETQYF. The DNA of the CDR3 is TGCGCCAGCAGTGAATCGATGGTTGGCAAAGAGACCCAGTACTTC.

The gene calls are TRBV27 and TRBJ2-7; weak D call: TRBD2 (6 bases). The CDR3 has 15 residues. Looked up from germline, CDR1 is MNHEY and CDR2 is SMNVEV (reference sequence). The V and J ends lost 6 bases and 1 base respectively, with 16 bases between them. CDR3 nucleotides: TGTGCCAGCAGGACCGGGACTTTCAGTTCCTACGAGCAGTACTTC. Residues: CASRTGTFSSYEQYF.

The chain employs TRBV5-1 and TRBJ2-1; 9 bases fit TRBD2. This CDR3 is built from 15 residues. After removal of 4 bases from V and 3 bases from J, the junction contained 5 bases not matched to a gene. Germline V lookup: CDR1 SGHRS, CDR2 YFSETQ. The CDR3 loop reads CASSQGTSNYNEQFF. The CDR3 nucleotides are TGCGCCAGCAGCCAAGGGACTAGCAACTACAATGAGCAGTTCTTC.

The table lists this clonotype with a count of one. This chain connects TRBV6-5 to TRBJ1-1, with D uncertain. The V gene lost 2 bases and the J gene lost 1 base, with 11 bases spanning the gap. Germline V gene lookup returns CDR1 MNHEY and CDR2 SVGAGI. The CDR3 loop spans 15 amino acids. CDR3 DNA sequence: TGTGCCAGCAGTTACGCGACCCATTCGAACACTGAAGCTTTCTTT. Residues: CASSYATHSNTEAFF.

The chain uses TRBV13 and TRBJ2-1; D possibly uses TRBD1 or TRBD2 (6 bases each). This CDR3 has 14 residues. V was shortened by 5 bases and J by 6 bases, with 14 bases between the two germline ends. Germline lookup yields CDR1 PRHDT and CDR2 FYEKMQ (reference sequence). The CDR3 here is CASSDRRAFNEQFF. For the CDR3, the DNA is TGTGCCAGCAGCGACAGGAGGGCCTTCAATGAGCAGTTCTTC.

V is TRBV7-6 and J is TRBJ2-3; 16 bases are a match to TRBD2. The J segment lost 3 bases and the V segment lost 5 bases, leaving 8 bases of the junction unmatched. Germline V lookup: CDR1 SGHVS, CDR2 FNYEAQ. The CDR3 extends over 18 amino acids. The CDR3 region has the DNA TGTGCCAGCAGCCGAGGGACTAGCGGGAGGGCCTCGACAGATACGCAGTATTTT. Protein product: CASSRGTSGRASTDTQYF.

The V and J genes are TRBV20-1 and TRBJ1-2, with no clear D. V dropped 5 bases and J dropped 6 bases, with 16 bases sitting between them. The CDR3 contains 13 residues. The germline CDR1 and CDR2 sequences are DFQATT and SNEGSKA (reference sequence). DNA of the CDR3: TGCAGTGCTTCCCTAAGGCATTCCGATGGCTACACCTTC. Its translation is CSASLRHSDGYTF.